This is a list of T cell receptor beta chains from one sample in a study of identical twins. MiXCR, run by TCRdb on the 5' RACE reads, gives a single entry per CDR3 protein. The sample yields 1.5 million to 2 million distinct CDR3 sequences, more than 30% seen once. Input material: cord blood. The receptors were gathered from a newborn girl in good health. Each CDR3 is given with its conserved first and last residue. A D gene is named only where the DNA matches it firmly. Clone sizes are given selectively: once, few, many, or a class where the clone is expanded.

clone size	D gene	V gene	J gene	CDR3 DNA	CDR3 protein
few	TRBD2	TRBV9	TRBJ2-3	TGTGCCAGCAGCGTAGACGGGACTAGCGGGAGGAACACAGATACGCAGTATTTT	CASSVDGTSGRNTDTQYF
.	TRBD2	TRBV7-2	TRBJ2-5	TGTGCCAGCAGCTTACGGACTAGCGGGACTCCTACAATGTTCGGGCAGTACTTC	CASSLRTSGTPTMFGQYF
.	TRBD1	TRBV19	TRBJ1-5	TGTGCCAGTATGCCCCGGACAGGTCAGCCCCAGCATTTT	CASMPRTGQPQHF
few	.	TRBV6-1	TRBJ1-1	TGTGCCAGCAGTGAGTGGGGGGTAACGGACACTGAAGCTTTCTTT	CASSEWGVTDTEAFF
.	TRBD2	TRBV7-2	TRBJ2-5	TGTGCCAGCAGCTTGATAGCGGGAGGGGGAGGGTCTGGGGGGGAGACCCAGTACTTC	CASSLIAGGGGSGGETQYF
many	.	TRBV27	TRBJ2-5	TGTGCCAGCAGTAAGACTAACCAAGAGACCCAGTACTTC	CASSKTNQETQYF
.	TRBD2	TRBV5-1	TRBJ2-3	TGCGCCAGCAGCCTACCCGGGACTAGCGGGAGAGCTCTTACAGATACGCAGTATTTT	CASSLPGTSGRALTDTQYF
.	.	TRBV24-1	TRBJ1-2	TGTGCCACCAGTGACCTAGGGACCGGGTATGGCTACACCTTC	CATSDLGTGYGYTF
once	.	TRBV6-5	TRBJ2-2	TGTGCCGGCAGTTACGCGGGTAAAGGCACCGGGGAGCTGTTTTTT	CAGSYAGKGTGELFF
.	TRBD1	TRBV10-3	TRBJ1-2	TGTGCCATCAGCCCGACAGGGAAAAGCTATGGCTACACCTTC	CAISPTGKSYGYTF
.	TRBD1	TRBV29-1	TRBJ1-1	TGCAGCGTCCCCGGGACAGGGGGCACTGAAGCTTTCTTT	CSVPGTGGTEAFF
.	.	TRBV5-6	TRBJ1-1	TGTGCCAGCAGCGAGCTTTCAGGGGTTCGGAAACCGAACACTGAAGCTTTCTTT	CASSELSGVRKPNTEAFF
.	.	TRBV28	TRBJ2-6	TGTGCCAGCAGTTTATGGGACAGCTCTGGGGCCAACGTCCTGACTTTC	CASSLWDSSGANVLTF